The 15 T cell receptor beta chains below come from one sample, sequenced in a study of early T cells in non-severe SARS-CoV-2 infection. TCRdb re-analysed the 5' RACE reads in MiXCR, keeping a single row per CDR3 protein. This sample has about 50,000 distinct CDR3 sequences, with around 6.9% found just once. The sequences come from whole blood, collected at baseline. The source of these receptors is an adult who was a healthcare worker with PCR-confirmed SARS-CoV-2 infection or an uninfected control (not recorded which).

This rearrangement joins TRBV5-1 to TRBJ2-2; 10 bases agree with TRBD1. V dropped 4 bases and J dropped 6; count of bases not matched to a gene: 3. The CDR3 has 14 residues. Germline V gives CDR1 SGHRS, CDR2 YFSETQ. For the CDR3, the DNA is TGCGCCAGCAGCACCGGACAGGGGGCCGGGGAGCTGTTTTTT. It is translated as CASSTGQGAGELFF.

This clonotype was picked up a small number of times. The chain is built from TRBV11-3 and TRBJ1-1; the D gene is possibly TRBD1 (6 bases). This CDR3 is built from 14 residues. V lost 5 bases and J 1 base, leaving 11 bases between the germline ends. Germline loops: CDR1 SGHNT, CDR2 YENEEA. In DNA, the CDR3 is TGTGCCAGCAGCGAGCGGACAGCGAACACTGAAGCTTTCTTT. It codes for CASSERTANTEAFF.

The chain uses TRBV9 and TRBJ2-2; D is unclear. Germline CDR1 and CDR2: SGDLS and YYNGEE. The V gene lost 4 bases and the J gene lost 0 bases, with 10 bases spanning the gap. The CDR3 is 15 amino acids. The CDR3 sequence is CASSLSPANTGELFF. DNA of the CDR3: TGTGCCAGCAGCTTAAGTCCTGCGAACACCGGGGAGCTGTTTTTT.

There are a few counts of this clonotype. V and J are TRBV5-1 and TRBJ2-5; a possible D gene is TRBD2 (6 bases). CDR1 and CDR2 (germline): SGHRS, YFSETQ. The CDR3 runs to 15 residues. Trimming took off 0 bases at V and 4 bases at J, with 13 bases between the two ends. The CDR3 region has the DNA TGCGCCAGCAGCTTGGCGGCCAGAGCGGGAGAGACCCAGTACTTC. Its translation: CASSLAARAGETQYF.

This clonotype was detected ten times or more. The chain combines TRBV7-2 with TRBJ1-4; tentative D call: TRBD1 (6 bases). The V gene's germline CDR1 is SGHTA and CDR2 FQGNSA. The CDR3 is made up of 16 amino acids. Trimming removed 2 bases from V and 6 bases from J, with 16 bases in between. The CDR3 nucleotides read TGTGCCAGCAGCTTAACTCCGGGGGCAGGAGATGAAAAACTGTTTTTT. It yields the protein CASSLTPGAGDEKLFF.

The chain employs TRBV28 and TRBJ1-5, with D maybe TRBD1 (6 bases). Trimming removed 8 bases from V and 6 bases from J, with 14 bases in between. The CDR3 is made up of 13 amino acids. CDR1 MDHEN and CDR2 SYDVKM come from the germline V gene. In nucleotides, the CDR3 is TGTGCCAGCTCCGGGGGGCAACGTCAGCCCCAGCATTTT. This codes for CASSGGQRQPQHF. The whole variable domain, filled in from reference TRBV28 and TRBJ1-5, reads DVKVTQSSRYLVKRTGEKVFLECVQDMDHENMFWYRQDPGLGLRLIYFSYDVKMKEKGDIPEGYSVSREKKERFSLILESASTNQTSMYLCASSGGQRQPQHFGDGTRLSIL.

In this sample, this clonotype turned up many times. The chain combines TRBV6-2 or TRBV6-3 with TRBJ2-1; D unresolved. CDR3 length equals 12 residues. Trimming removed 3 bases from V and 7 bases from J, with 7 bases in between. CDR1 MNHEY and CDR2 SVGEGT come from the germline V gene. The DNA for the CDR3 is TGTGCCAGCAGTTATGGCTGGAATGAGCAGTTCTTC. Its protein product is CASSYGWNEQFF.

The sample holds many counts of this clonotype. The chain carries TRBV30 and TRBJ2-7, with D unresolved. Trimming removed 5 bases at V and 6 bases at J, with 20 bases between. CDR1 GTSNPN and CDR2 SVGIG come from the germline V gene (reference sequence). The CDR3 totals 14 residues. The CDR3 DNA is TGTGCCTGGGACCGCGGCCTCGGAGTGGTCGAGCAGTACTTC. Translating gives CAWDRGLGVVEQYF.

In this sample, this clonotype turned up many times. J is TRBJ1-1 and V is TRBV30; perhaps TRBD1 as D (6 bases). Germline CDR1 GTSNPN, CDR2 SVGIG (reference sequence). The germline V and J ends were trimmed by 5 bases and 2 bases, with 9 bases remaining between them. The CDR3 contains 12 residues. The CDR3 nucleotides read TGTGCCTGGGGACAGATAAACACTGAAGCTTTCTTT. It encodes CAWGQINTEAFF.

The chain joins TRBV7-9 to TRBJ1-1; D ambiguous. This CDR3 has 15 amino acids. Deletions cut 0 bases from V and 3 bases from J, with 11 bases between. CDR1 is SEHNR, CDR2 FQNEAQ, per germline (reference sequence). As DNA, the CDR3 is TGTGCCAGCAGCTTAGCAGGCCACCGAGACACTGAAGCTTTCTTT. The encoded protein is CASSLAGHRDTEAFF. The entire variable domain, with the rest obtained from reference TRBV7-9 and TRBJ1-1, is as follows: DTGVSQNPRHKITKRGQNVTFRCDPISEHNRLYWYRQTLGQGPEFLTYFQNEAQLEKSRLLSDRFSAERPKGSFSTLEIQRTEQGDSAMYLCASSLAGHRDTEAFFGQGTRLTVV.

Note on this clonotype: A much bigger clone sits one base away, suggesting this may be a read error. The chain uses TRBV7-9 and TRBJ2-4, with D tentatively TRBD2 (5 bases). Germline-derived CDR1 and CDR2 are SEHNR and FQNEAQ (reference sequence). Trimming removed 11 bases from V and 0 bases from J, with 26 bases in between. This CDR3 has 18 residues. Written as DNA, the CDR3 is TGTGCCGGCGAGGGATTCAACCCCGACTTCTTAGCCAAAAACATTCAGTACTTC. Protein: CAGEGFNPDFLAKNIQYF.

The chain is built from TRBV5-5 and TRBJ2-7; D is unclear. The CDR3 has 11 residues. CDR1 and CDR2 (germline): SGHKS, YYEKEE (reference sequence). V was clipped by 2 bases and J by 2 bases, with 2 bases between them. The CDR3 sequence is CASSFAYEQYF. CDR3 DNA: TGTGCCAGCAGCTTCGCCTACGAGCAGTACTTC.

This clonotype was seen ten or more times. V is TRBV7-2 and J is TRBJ2-7; D not resolved. This CDR3 is built from 15 residues. The germline CDR1 and CDR2 sequences are SGHTA and FQGNSA. Deletions cut 3 bases from V and 0 bases from J, with 12 bases between. Here the CDR3 reads CASSLGTYSSYEQYF. CDR3 nucleotides: TGTGCCAGCAGCTTGGGTACCTACTCCTCCTACGAGCAGTACTTC.

This clonotype was seen more than once but under ten times. The chain joins TRBV7-2 to TRBJ2-7, with no clear D. This CDR3 has 12 residues. Germline CDR1 and CDR2: SGHTA and FQGNSA. The V end was cut by 5 bases, the J end by 0 bases, with 5 bases between. In DNA, the CDR3 is TGTGCCAGCAGCCACGCCTCCTACGAGCAGTACTTC. Its translation: CASSHASYEQYF.

This clonotype was detected ten times or more. The chain has TRBV7-3 and TRBJ2-5, with 9 bases matching TRBD1. The CDR3 runs 15 residues. The germline V gene encodes CDR1 SGHTA and CDR2 FQGTGA. Trimming at V came to 3 bases and at J to 4 bases, leaving 6 bases not matched to a gene. This CDR3 reads CASSLGQGRSETQYF. Written as DNA, the CDR3 is TGTGCCAGCAGCTTGGGACAGGGCAGGTCAGAGACCCAGTACTTC.